This T cell receptor beta chain was sequenced in a study of T cells after yellow fever vaccination. Whole-study findings and limits: Subsequent to the booster, the majority of primary-vaccination clones reappeared (roughly 97% CD4, 70% to 90% CD8). A small proportion of clonotypes was detected in both the CD4 and CD8 compartments.

CDR3 length: 14 amino acids. CDR1 is PRHDT and CDR2 is FYEKMQ in the germline V gene (reference sequence). V was trimmed by 6 bases and J by 5 bases, leaving 17 bases between them. TCRdb re-called the 5' RACE reads with MiXCR, one entry per CDR3 protein. The sample records about 350,000 distinct CDR3 sequences, 11% being singletons. On this clonotype itself: Its antigen remains unidentified.

The sequence derives from a man between 18 and 29 years old who received the YFV17D yellow fever vaccine. The chain uses TRBV13 and TRBJ2-7; D gene ambiguous. The source was PBMCs, collected on the day of the first yellow fever vaccination. CDR3 coding DNA: TGTGCCAGCAGTCTCTGGGCCACGTCCCACGAGCAGTACTTC. Amino acid sequence: CASSLWATSHEQYF.